A single sample is the source of the 29 T cell receptor beta chains below, sequenced in a study of metastatic and nonmetastatic thyroid tumors. Thyroid surgery had not been preceded by any treatment in any patient. TCRdb redid the clone calls on the PCR reads using MiXCR. The repertoire consists of around 20,000 clones, with about 11% occurring once and the leading ten covering 6% to 8.5%. Sequenced input: blood. Receptors were obtained from a female donor with papillary thyroid cancer or a benign thyroid nodule (not recorded which). Some clones in this sample may be carry-over from other donors' samples.

The chain links TRBV19 to TRBJ2-2, with a weak D call TRBD1 (5 bases). This CDR3 spans 13 amino acids. Trimming left V 5 bases short and J 6 bases short, with 10 bases between. Per the germline V gene, CDR1 is LNHDA and CDR2 is SQIVND (reference sequence). This CDR3 is CASSQGTSGELFF. The CDR3 DNA reads as TGTGCCAGTAGTCAGGGAACGTCCGGGGAGCTGTTTTTT.

The sample holds many counts of this clone. CDR3 sequence (DNA): TGCGCCAGCAGCCAAGAGAGCGGGAGGGGAAATGAGCAGTTCTTC. Protein sequence: CASSQESGRGNEQFF. The V call is TRBV4-3, the J call TRBJ2-1, with TRBD2 identical over 10 bases. Germline assignment: CDR1 LGHNA and CDR2 YSLEER. The CDR3 consists of 15 residues. The J segment lost 7 bases and the V segment lost 0 bases, leaving 3 bases of the junction unmatched.

This clone was recorded many times. This chain connects TRBV28 to TRBJ2-5; TRBD1 matches at 7 bases. The J segment lost 2 bases and the V segment lost 4 bases, leaving 4 bases of the junction unmatched. The CDR3 contains 14 residues. Looked up from germline, CDR1 is MDHEN and CDR2 is SYDVKM. The CDR3 reads CASSWTGAQETQYF. The CDR3 DNA reads TGTGCCAGCAGTTGGACAGGCGCTCAAGAGACCCAGTACTTC.

With regard to this clone: This could be a read error, since a much larger clone is one nucleotide away. The gene calls are TRBV19 and TRBJ1-5; 7 bases agree with TRBD1. Germline CDR1 reads LNHDA; CDR2 reads SQIVND (reference sequence). The CDR3 has 15 residues. The CDR3 loop reads CASSMRRGPNHPQHF. The CDR3 DNA reads as TGTGCCAGTAGTATGAGGAGGGGGCCCAATCATCCCCAGCATTTT.

At least ten counts were recorded for this clone. The rearrangement links TRBV20-1 to TRBJ2-1, with 12 bases that match TRBD2. The CDR3 extends over 15 amino acids. V was pared by 0 bases and J by 15 bases, with 12 bases of the junction left unmatched. Germline CDR1 and CDR2: DFQATT and SNEGSKA (reference sequence). The CDR3 reads CSARDRLAGGFKWFF. For the CDR3, the DNA is TGCAGTGCTAGAGATAGGCTAGCGGGAGGGTTTAAATGGTTCTTC.

About this clone itself: The final CDR3 position lacks the conserved phenylalanine or tryptophan, pointing to a likely read error. V usage is TRBV4-1 and J usage is TRBJ1-5; D gene ambiguous. CDR1 and CDR2 from the germline V gene are MGHRA and YSYEKL. The CDR3 totals 14 residues. This CDR3 is CASSQGAGFQHQHL. The CDR3 DNA follows: TGCGCCAGCAGCCAAGGGGCGGGGTTCCAGCACCAGCATCTT.

This clone was observed at least ten times. The chain uses TRBV9 and TRBJ2-7, with D possibly being TRBD2 (6 bases). V lost 1 base and J 4 bases, leaving 15 bases between the germline ends. Germline values: CDR1 SGDLS, CDR2 YYNGEE. The CDR3 totals 15 residues. The CDR3 region is CASSVSGTGVYEQYF. The CDR3 DNA follows: TGTGCCAGCAGCGTATCCGGGACGGGAGTATACGAGCAGTACTTC.

Only a few counts were recorded for this clone. This may be a read error: a much more frequent sequence differs by one nucleotide. This chain links TRBV19 with TRBJ1-5; D is unclear. CDR3 length: 14 residues. Deletions cut 5 bases from V and 6 bases from J, with 14 bases between. CDR1 LNHDA and CDR2 SQIVND come from the germline V gene (reference sequence). For the CDR3, the DNA is TGTGCCAGTAGTCTGCCCTCATTTAGTCAGCCCCAGCATTTT. Amino acid sequence: CASSLPSFSQPQHF.

The table lists this clone with many counts. V gene TRBV20-1 combines with J gene TRBJ1-2, with D unresolved. V lost 6 bases to trimming and J lost 4 bases, with 15 bases between them. Germline V gives CDR1 DFQATT, CDR2 SNEGSKA (reference sequence). The CDR3 extends over 13 amino acids. CDR3 in amino acids: CSAKTSVPYGYTF. CDR3 coding DNA: TGCAGTGCAAAAACCTCAGTGCCCTATGGCTACACCTTC.

The table lists this clone with many counts. The chain uses TRBV20-1 and TRBJ2-5, with 12 bases that match TRBD1. CDR3 size: 19 residues. The trim removed 6 bases at V and 1 base at J, leaving 18 bases unmatched. The germline V gene has CDR1 DFQATT and CDR2 SNEGSKA (reference sequence). CDR3 sequence: CSARGGTGGRVAPQETQYF. The CDR3 DNA reads TGCAGTGCACGGGGAGGGACAGGGGGCCGGGTCGCCCCCCAAGAGACCCAGTACTTC.

This clone was detected ten times or more. The chain combines TRBV5-1 with TRBJ2-7; D is undetermined. This CDR3 spans 14 amino acids. Germline assignment: CDR1 SGHRS and CDR2 YFSETQ. V was cut by 0 bases and J by 1 base, with 8 bases left in between. The chain's CDR3 is CASSLVAGSYEQYF. Here the CDR3 DNA reads TGCGCCAGCAGCTTGGTCGCTGGGTCCTACGAGCAGTACTTC.

This clone qualifies as medium-sized. The J gene is TRBJ2-2, the V gene TRBV27, with D perhaps matching TRBD2 (5 bases). The CDR3 spans 15 residues. Germline V gene lookup returns CDR1 MNHEY and CDR2 SMNVEV (reference sequence). Deletions cut 3 bases from V and 7 bases from J, with 15 bases between. The CDR3 DNA follows: TGTGCCAGCAGTTTGAGAGTGGACGGGATCGGGGAGCTGTTTTTT. Translating it yields CASSLRVDGIGELFF.

This clone was seen many times. The V and J genes are TRBV15 and TRBJ2-7; D perhaps matches TRBD1 (5 bases). The CDR3 is 14 residues long. Per the germline V gene, CDR1 is LNHNV and CDR2 is YYDKDF (reference sequence). The ends were cut back, 3 bases at V and 1 base at J, with 10 bases in the middle. The CDR3 sequence is CATSRPGISYEQYF. CDR3 sequence (DNA): TGTGCCACCAGCAGGCCAGGGATTTCCTACGAGCAGTACTTC.

The table lists this clone with many counts. The chain employs TRBV30 and TRBJ2-1; D might be TRBD2 (5 bases). The CDR3 extends over 10 amino acids. CDR1 is GTSNPN, CDR2 SVGIG, per germline (reference sequence). With 5 bases removed from V and 9 bases from J, the gap between germline ends came to 8 bases. The CDR3 sequence is CAWGRAEQFF. The CDR3 bases are TGTGCCTGGGGGCGGGCTGAGCAGTTCTTC. The full variable domain, completed using reference TRBV30 and TRBJ2-1, is SQTIHQWPATLVQPVGSPLSLECTVEGTSNPNLYWYRQAAGRGLQLLFYSVGIGQISSEVPQNLSASRPQDRQFILSSKKLLLSDSGFYLCAWGRAEQFFGPGTRLTVL.

By share, this clone ranks as medium-sized. J is TRBJ2-1 and V is TRBV6-1; 10 bases are a match to TRBD2. From germline, CDR1 is MNHNS and CDR2 SASEGT. The CDR3 loop spans 14 amino acids. The CDR3 DNA reads as TGTGCGGAGGGGGGACTAGCGCCTTACAATGAGCAGTTCTTC. It yields the protein CAEGGLAPYNEQFF.

A remark on this clone: Germline is not matched at one junction end, which may reflect a read error. The chain uses TRBV6-1 and TRBJ2-2, with a tentative D call TRBD2 (5 bases). Germline V gene lookup returns CDR1 MNHNS and CDR2 SASEGT. This CDR3 has 13 residues. The DNA for the CDR3 is TGTGCCATCAGTTGGTTCGGCACCGGGGAGCTTTTTTTT. It specifies CAISWFGTGELFF.

This clone was seen repeatedly, ten times or more. This chain uses TRBV4-3 with TRBJ2-6; TRBD1 agrees at 8 bases. This CDR3 has 17 residues. J lost 0 bases, V lost 4 bases, and 5 bases had no gene match. Per germline, CDR1 LGHNA and CDR2 YSLEER. In nucleotides, the CDR3 is TGCGCCAGCAGCCCGGGACAGGTCCTCTCTGGGGCCAACGTCCTGACTTTC. Translation: CASSPGQVLSGANVLTF.

This clone was found many times. The chain is built from TRBV2 and TRBJ2-3; 11 nucleotides line up with TRBD2. This CDR3 is 16 amino acids long. The junction had 3 bases not matched to a gene; V was cut back by 4 bases and J by 0 bases. CDR1 is SNHLY, CDR2 FYNNEI, per germline. The CDR3 region is CASSGLAGTSTDTQYF. In nucleotides, the CDR3 is TGTGCCAGCAGTGGACTAGCGGGGACCAGCACAGATACGCAGTATTTT.

The chain uses TRBV7-8 and TRBJ1-5, with 9 bases identical to TRBD1. The CDR3 spans 17 residues. With 5 bases clipped from V and 3 bases from J, the junction kept 11 bases outside the gene matches. Germline V lookup: CDR1 SGHVS, CDR2 FQNEAQ. CDR3 nucleotide sequence: TGTGCCAGCAGCCCCGAAGGACAGGGGATAAACAATCAGCCCCAGCATTTT. Translation: CASSPEGQGINNQPQHF.

By its share, this clone is medium-sized. This rearrangement joins TRBV6-4 to TRBJ2-1; 10 nucleotides line up with TRBD2. This CDR3 is 15 amino acids long. The J segment lost 3 bases and the V segment lost 5 bases, leaving 4 bases of the junction unmatched. CDR1 is MRHNA and CDR2 is SNTAGT in the germline V gene. The CDR3 sequence: CASSLLAGDYNEQFF. CDR3 in DNA: TGTGCCAGCAGTTTGCTAGCGGGAGACTACAATGAGCAGTTCTTC.

This clone was observed at least ten times. For the CDR3, the DNA is TGTGCCTGGAGCGTGACTAGGGGTCAGCAGTACTTC. Encoded protein: CAWSVTRGQQYF. V usage is TRBV30 and J usage is TRBJ2-7; a possible D gene is TRBD2 (6 bases). V lost 3 bases, J lost 8 bases, and 14 bases lay in between. The CDR3 covers 12 residues. Germline CDR1 and CDR2: GTSNPN and SVGIG (reference sequence).

This clone came up many times. The chain is built from TRBV5-6 and TRBJ2-7; 8 bases match TRBD2. Germline-derived CDR1 and CDR2 are SGHDT and YYEEEE. The ends lost 4 bases at V and 9 bases at J; junction bases unmatched: 15. This CDR3 comprises 15 residues. The CDR3 sequence is CASSRAASGLSGQYF. The CDR3 DNA sequence: TGTGCCAGCAGCCGAGCGGCTAGCGGGCTGTCTGGGCAGTACTTC.

This clone was picked up many times. The J gene is TRBJ2-1, the V gene TRBV10-3; 8 bases align to TRBD1. CDR1 is ENHRY, CDR2 SYGVKD, per germline. V shed 2 bases, J shed 1 base, and the junction held 13 bases outside the gene matches. The CDR3 totals 19 residues. For the CDR3, the DNA is TGTGCCATCAGTGAGCCAGGGGGCAAGCCAGGAGCATCCTACAATGAGCAGTTCTTC. This sequence encodes CAISEPGGKPGASYNEQFF.

This clone was recorded at least ten times. This chain connects TRBV11-2 to TRBJ1-1, with TRBD1 matching 7 bases. The CDR3 runs to 16 residues. Germline values: CDR1 SGHAT, CDR2 FQNNGV. V was pared by 1 base and J by 1 base, with 6 bases of the junction left unmatched. This CDR3 is CASSLGQGVQNTEAFF. The DNA of the CDR3 is TGTGCCAGCAGCTTAGGTCAGGGGGTCCAGAACACTGAAGCTTTCTTT.

This clone appeared many times. The chain carries TRBV25-1 and TRBJ1-5, with D uncertain. The CDR3 totals 16 residues. Germline values: CDR1 MGHDK, CDR2 SYGVNS. V lost 3 bases and J 1 base, leaving 13 bases between the germline ends. Written as DNA, the CDR3 is TGTGCCAGCAGTGATTCCAGGATTGACAGCAATCAGCCCCAGCATTTT. The encoded protein is CASSDSRIDSNQPQHF.

This clone was recorded at least ten times. The chain is built from TRBV25-1 and TRBJ2-3, with 8 positions matching TRBD2. J lost 4 bases, V lost 3 bases, and 6 bases had no gene match. This CDR3 has 15 amino acids. Germline CDR1 reads MGHDK; CDR2 reads SYGVNS. The CDR3 sequence: CASSEGGGRSDTQYF. The CDR3 DNA sequence: TGTGCCAGCAGTGAGGGGGGCGGGAGGTCAGATACGCAGTATTTT.

This clone has ten or more counts. The rearrangement uses TRBV6-1 and TRBJ1-5, with 7 bases lining up with TRBD1. Trimming cost V 6 bases and J 7 bases; bases outside gene matches: 9. Per germline, CDR1 MNHNS and CDR2 SASEGT. CDR3 length: 14 residues. The CDR3, as DNA: TGTGCCAGCAGCGTTGACAGGGCAGGCCAGCCCCAGCATTTT. This encodes CASSVDRAGQPQHF.

At least ten counts were recorded for this clone. V gene TRBV20-1 combines with J gene TRBJ2-3; TRBD2 agrees at 9 bases. V lost 1 base to trimming and J lost 3 bases; unmatched junction nucleotides: 14. The CDR3 totals 18 residues. CDR1 is DFQATT and CDR2 is SNEGSKA in the germline V gene (reference sequence). The CDR3 loop is CSARGAGGTGGPTDTQYF. DNA for the CDR3: TGCAGTGCTAGAGGGGCGGGAGGGACTGGAGGGCCTACAGATACGCAGTATTTT.

This clone appeared many times. The gene calls are TRBV27 and TRBJ2-5; possible D gene TRBD2, 5 bases. The CDR3 extends over 18 amino acids. The germline V and J ends were trimmed by 6 bases and 2 bases, with 25 bases remaining between them. Germline-derived CDR1 and CDR2 are MNHEY and SMNVEV (reference sequence). CDR3: CASRTTGMSGRMQETQYF. The CDR3, as DNA: TGTGCCAGCAGGACTACGGGCATGAGCGGACGGATGCAAGAGACCCAGTACTTC.